The next 22 T cell receptor beta chains were all read from a single sample in a study of blood T cell repertoires in COVID-19. TCRdb's table, derived via immunoSEQ multiplex PCR, lists solely in-frame clones and lacks some. The sample contains about 110,000 clones, roughly 80% of which appear only once. The specimen sequenced was peripheral blood. These receptors all come from a woman in her thirties or forties with acute or convalescent COVID-19.

The CDR3 loop is CASSEFLAESNYGYTF. The CDR3 coding sequence is TGTGCCAGCAGTGAATTCCTGGCAGAAAGTAACTATGGCTACACCTTC. The chain uses TRBV2 and TRBJ1-2, with D hard to call. Germline V lookup: CDR1 SNHLY, CDR2 FYNNEI. The CDR3 consists of 16 residues. Trimming shortened V by 2 bases and J by 1 base, and 14 bases separated the two germline ends.

V and J are TRBV4-3 and TRBJ1-5; D not certain. The V gene lost 2 bases and the J gene lost 5 bases, with 7 bases spanning the gap. Germline CDR1 LGHNA, CDR2 YSLEER. The CDR3 contains 13 residues. For the CDR3, the DNA is TGCGCCAGCAGCCAATACAGTGATCAGCCCCAGCATTTT. Translating gives CASSQYSDQPQHF.

The chain joins TRBV6-1 to TRBJ2-7, with D unclear. V was trimmed by 2 bases and J by 2 bases, leaving 7 bases between them. This CDR3 comprises 13 residues. CDR1 and CDR2 (germline): MNHNS, SASEGT. For the CDR3, the DNA is TGTGCCAGCAGTGAAAACCGAGCCTACGAGCAGTACTTC. Amino acid sequence: CASSENRAYEQYF.

The chain combines TRBV9 with TRBJ2-2; 8 positions agree with TRBD1. CDR3 length: 16 amino acids. With 1 base clipped from V and 1 base from J, the junction kept 3 bases outside the gene matches. The germline CDR1 and CDR2 sequences are SGDLS and YYNGEE. The DNA of the CDR3 is TGTGCCAGCAGCGTACGGGGACAGGTGAACACCGGGGAGCTGTTTTTT. This codes for CASSVRGQVNTGELFF.

This chain joins TRBV27 and TRBJ1-6; TRBD1 matches at 8 bases. Losses at the gene ends were 1 base for V and 9 bases for J; bases not matched to a gene: 11. The CDR3 has 17 residues. The germline V gene encodes CDR1 MNHEY and CDR2 SMNVEV (reference sequence). The CDR3 DNA sequence: TGTGCCAGCAGTTTATTCTCTGGGACAGGCTATTTTTCACCCCTCCACTTT. It yields the protein CASSLFSGTGYFSPLHF.

The chain combines TRBV4-2 with TRBJ2-3, with 7 bases lining up with TRBD2. This CDR3 contains 16 residues. V shed 1 base and J 2 bases; nucleotides not matched to a gene: 6. The V gene's germline CDR1 is LGHNA and CDR2 YNFKEQ. Here the CDR3 reads CASSQAAGTTTDTQYF. The DNA of the CDR3 is TGTGCCAGCAGCCAAGCTGCCGGGACTACCACAGATACGCAGTATTTT.

The V call is TRBV5-1, the J call TRBJ2-7; 10 bases match TRBD1. Losses at the gene ends were 0 bases for V and 3 bases for J; bases not matched to a gene: 6. The CDR3 covers 16 residues. CDR1 SGHRS and CDR2 YFSETQ come from the germline V gene. The CDR3 DNA reads TGCGCCAGCAGCTTGGAACTGACAGGGGGCAACTACGAGCAGTACTTC. Translated, it gives CASSLELTGGNYEQYF.

V and J are TRBV3-1 (or the pseudogene TRBV3-2) and TRBJ2-7, with 7 bases that match TRBD2. V lost 4 bases to trimming and J lost 7 bases; unmatched junction nucleotides: 16. The V gene's germline CDR1 is LGHDT and CDR2 YNNKEL (reference sequence). The CDR3 spans 16 residues. The CDR3 coding sequence is TGTGCCAGCAGCCCCTTCACTAGCGTGGGGACGGGGGAGCAGTACTTC. Translating it yields CASSPFTSVGTGEQYF.

The chain uses TRBV5-3 and TRBJ2-2, with D perhaps matching TRBD1 (5 bases). TRBV5-3 is reported as an ORF; its role is uncertain. V was clipped by 3 bases and J by 15 bases, with 18 bases between them. The CDR3 is made up of 13 amino acids. The CDR3: CARSCPGGKGVFF. CDR3 nucleotides: TGTGCCAGAAGCTGCCCGGGCGGAAAAGGGGTGTTTTTT.

The chain carries TRBV5-1 and TRBJ2-5, with D perhaps TRBD1 (5 bases). Trimming stripped 4 bases from V and 2 bases from J, with 15 bases between. CDR1 and CDR2 from the germline V gene are SGHRS and YFSETQ. The CDR3 contains 15 residues. The CDR3: CASSANMAGQETQYF. DNA of the CDR3: TGCGCCAGCAGCGCCAACATGGCAGGGCAAGAGACCCAGTACTTC. Full variable domain (remainder filled in from reference TRBV5-1 and TRBJ2-5): KAGVTQTPRYLIKTRGQQVTLSCSPISGHRSVSWYQQTPGQGLQFLFEYFSETQRNKGNFPGRFSGRQFSNSRSEMNVSTLELGDSALYLCASSANMAGQETQYFGPGTRLLVL.

The chain employs TRBV13 and TRBJ2-7; 9 bases align to TRBD1. The J segment lost 3 bases and the V segment lost 5 bases, leaving 14 bases of the junction unmatched. The CDR3 runs 17 residues. Germline V lookup: CDR1 PRHDT, CDR2 FYEKMQ (reference sequence). CDR3 bases: TGTGCCAGCAGCCGATACCGGGGACAGGGAATTAGCTACGAGCAGTACTTC. Residues: CASSRYRGQGISYEQYF. The full variable domain, rest sourced from reference TRBV13 and TRBJ2-7, is AAGVIQSPRHLIKEKRETATLKCYPIPRHDTVYWYQQGPGQDPQFLISFYEKMQSDKGSIPDRFSAQQFSDYHSELNMSSLELGDSALYFCASSRYRGQGISYEQYFGPGTRLTVT.

The V call is TRBV6-6, the J call TRBJ1-3, with D hard to call. CDR1 is MNHNY and CDR2 is SVGAGI in the germline V gene (reference sequence). This CDR3 has 14 residues. V lost 6 bases, J lost 3 bases, and 12 bases lay in between. This CDR3 reads CASSIISGGNTIYF. Written as DNA, the CDR3 is TGTGCCAGCAGCATTATTTCGGGTGGAAACACCATATATTTT.

The CDR3, as DNA: TGTGCCAGCTCAAGCGGGAGGGCCGACGGCTACACCTTC. It yields the protein CASSSGRADGYTF. The chain employs TRBV12-3 or TRBV12-4 and TRBJ1-2; no firm D call. The ends were cut back, 8 bases at V and 8 bases at J, with 18 bases in the middle. The CDR3 contains 13 residues.

This clone showed up just once. The rearrangement uses TRBV1 and TRBJ1-2; whether TRBD1, the table's D call, matches the DNA was not checked. TRBV1 is a pseudogene. CDR3 length equals 14 residues. The CDR3 DNA is TGCACCAGCAGCCCTCGGGACACAGACTATGGCTACACCTTC. This translates into CTSSPRDTDYGYTF.

The gene calls are TRBV30 and TRBJ1-1; D is uncertain. With 2 bases removed from V and 4 bases from J, the gap between germline ends came to 11 bases. The CDR3 is made up of 13 amino acids. Germline CDR1 and CDR2: GTSNPN and SVGIG (reference sequence). Written as DNA, the CDR3 is TGTGCCTGGAGTAGGGAGGGTCGCACTGAAGCTTTCTTT. Amino acid sequence: CAWSREGRTEAFF.

The V call is TRBV7-2, the J call TRBJ1-2; possibly TRBD1 for D (6 bases). The germline V gene encodes CDR1 SGHTA and CDR2 FQGNSA. V lost 0 bases and J 5 bases, leaving 10 bases between the germline ends. The CDR3 spans 14 residues. CDR3 protein: CASSLARQDYGYTF. The CDR3 bases are TGTGCCAGCAGCTTAGCGAGACAGGATTATGGCTACACCTTC.

The rearrangement joins TRBV13 to TRBJ1-4, with D hard to call. Germline CDR1 is PRHDT and CDR2 is FYEKMQ (reference sequence). This CDR3 region has 13 residues. Trimming removed 0 bases at V and 7 bases at J, with 6 bases between. The CDR3 bases are TGTGCCAGCAGCTTAGGCCGGGGTGAAAAACTGTTTTTT. Residues: CASSLGRGEKLFF.

The chain is built from TRBV28 and TRBJ2-1; D might be TRBD2 (6 bases). CDR3 length equals 16 residues. Germline V gene sequence: CDR1 MDHEN, CDR2 SYDVKM. Trimming took off 2 bases at V and 4 bases at J, with 15 bases between the two ends. The CDR3 region is CASSLRGLKKYNEQFF. Here the CDR3 DNA reads TGTGCCAGCAGTTTAAGGGGACTTAAGAAATACAATGAGCAGTTCTTC.

V is TRBV30 and J is TRBJ1-4; D not certain. The CDR3 extends over 14 amino acids. Trimming pared 0 bases from V and 8 bases from J, leaving 13 bases between. Germline loops: CDR1 GTSNPN, CDR2 SVGIG (reference sequence). The DNA for the CDR3 is TGTGCCTGGAGTGTCCTCGGGATAGGAGAAAAACTGTTTTTT. This gives the protein CAWSVLGIGEKLFF.

J is TRBJ2-4 and V is TRBV21-1; TRBD2 was called by the table and not checked on the DNA. TRBV21-1 corresponds to a pseudogene. The CDR3 has 16 amino acids. The DNA of the CDR3 is TGTGCCAGCAGCAAACAGGGAGGGGGAGCCAAAAACATTCAGTACTTC. Translating it yields CASSKQGGGAKNIQYF.

The chain links TRBV19 to TRBJ2-5; possibly TRBD2 for D (6 bases). The CDR3 sequence is 14 residues long. Germline V gene data show CDR1 as LNHDA and CDR2 as SQIVND (reference sequence). Trimming stripped 4 bases from V and 3 bases from J, with 12 bases between. The CDR3 DNA reads as TGTGCCAGTAGTAGAGCGGGCAGAGAAGAGACCCAGTACTTC. Translation gives CASSRAGREETQYF.

The rearrangement uses TRBV23-1 and TRBJ2-3; 8 nucleotides align to TRBD2. TRBV23-1 counts as an open reading frame of uncertain function. The CDR3 totals 15 residues. J was trimmed by 2 bases and V by 7 bases; bases with no gene match: 8. The CDR3 protein is CASTACGGPTDTQYF. DNA of the CDR3: TGCGCCAGCACCGCCTGCGGGGGGCCCACAGATACGCAGTATTTT.